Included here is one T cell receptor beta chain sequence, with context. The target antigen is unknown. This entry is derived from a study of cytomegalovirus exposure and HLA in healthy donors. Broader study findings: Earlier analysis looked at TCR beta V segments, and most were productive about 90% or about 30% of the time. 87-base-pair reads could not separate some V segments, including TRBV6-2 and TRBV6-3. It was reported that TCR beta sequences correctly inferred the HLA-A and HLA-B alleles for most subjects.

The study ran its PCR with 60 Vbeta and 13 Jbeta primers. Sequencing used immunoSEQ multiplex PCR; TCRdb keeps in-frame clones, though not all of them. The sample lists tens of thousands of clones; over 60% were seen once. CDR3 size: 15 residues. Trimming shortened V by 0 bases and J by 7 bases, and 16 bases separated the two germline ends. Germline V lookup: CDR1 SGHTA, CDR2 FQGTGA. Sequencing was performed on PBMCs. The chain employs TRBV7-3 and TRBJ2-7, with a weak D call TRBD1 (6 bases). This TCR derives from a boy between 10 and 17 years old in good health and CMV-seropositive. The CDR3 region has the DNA TGTGCCAGCAGCTTAACCGACAGGAGCCCCCTGGAGCAGTACTTC. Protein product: CASSLTDRSPLEQYF.